One sample yielded the 29 T cell receptor beta chains listed below, sequenced in a study of PD-L1 blockade in urothelial cancer. The method was immunoSEQ multiplex PCR; TCRdb's version includes in-frame clones alone and lacks a portion of them. The data contain under 55,000 clones, about 81% of them singletons. Noted time point: pretreatment peripheral blood. This specimen was PBMCs, taken around atezolizumab (anti-PD-L1) treatment. All receptors come from a man aged 65-85 years with urothelial cancer.

This clone showed up just once. This chain links TRBV19 with TRBJ2-3, with D unresolved. The CDR3 sequence is 16 residues long. Per the germline V gene, CDR1 is LNHDA and CDR2 is SQIVND (reference sequence). V lost 2 bases and J lost 1, with 13 bases in between. The chain's CDR3 is CASSISRYAGTDTQYF. In DNA form, the CDR3 reads TGTGCCAGTAGTATATCTCGGTATGCCGGCACAGATACGCAGTATTTT.

The rearrangement joins TRBV19 to TRBJ1-5, with TRBD1 matching over 7 bases. This CDR3 spans 15 amino acids. Germline values: CDR1 LNHDA, CDR2 SQIVND (reference sequence). Trimming took 1 base from V and 4 from J; bases not matched to a gene: 4. The CDR3, as DNA: TGTGCCAGTAGTATAGGACAGGGCGGAAATCAGCCCCAGCATTTT. It is translated as CASSIGQGGNQPQHF.

The gene calls are TRBV5-1 and TRBJ1-1; unclear D gene. The germline V gene encodes CDR1 SGHRS and CDR2 YFSETQ. This CDR3 has 15 amino acids. The V and J ends lost 4 bases and 4 bases respectively, with 17 bases between them. CDR3 sequence reads: CASSLLTSLGTEAFF. In DNA, the CDR3 is TGCGCCAGCAGCCTACTGACATCTCTTGGCACTGAAGCTTTCTTT.

V gene TRBV25-1 combines with J gene TRBJ1-1; possible D gene TRBD1, 5 bases. The CDR3 extends over 14 amino acids. Germline loops: CDR1 MGHDK, CDR2 SYGVNS. Trimming removed 1 base at V and 10 bases at J, with 16 bases between. The CDR3 protein is CASSEFRYGQGAFF. Here the CDR3 DNA reads TGTGCCAGCAGTGAATTTAGGTACGGCCAGGGAGCTTTCTTT.

The chain carries TRBV6-1 and TRBJ1-6, with 7 positions matching TRBD1. The V segment lost 1 base and the J segment 13 bases; nucleotides outside the gene matches: 13. The CDR3 extends over 16 amino acids. Germline V gene data show CDR1 as MNHNS and CDR2 as SASEGT. CDR3 nucleotides: TGTGCCAGCAGTGAAGAGTTCACGGTCGAAGGGGGCCCCCTCCACTTT. This gives the protein CASSEEFTVEGGPLHF.

The V gene is TRBV4-3, the J gene TRBJ2-1; TRBD2 matches 11 bases. This CDR3 region has 15 residues. Germline-derived CDR1 and CDR2 are LGHNA and YSLEER. Unmatched junction bases numbered 1, after V lost 1 base and J lost 5 bases. CDR3 nucleotide sequence: TGCGCCAGCAGCCAAGGACTAGCGGGGAACAATGAGCAGTTCTTC. This translates into CASSQGLAGNNEQFF.

J is TRBJ2-7 and V is TRBV6-4; TRBD2 aligns across 10 bases. V gave up 4 bases and J gave up 0 bases; unmatched junction bases: 9. The CDR3 is 17 amino acids. Germline values: CDR1 MRHNA, CDR2 SNTAGT. CDR3 residues: CASSGQWTSGNSYEQYF. As DNA, the CDR3 is TGTGCCAGCAGTGGCCAATGGACTAGCGGAAACTCCTACGAGCAGTACTTC.

CDR3 DNA sequence: TGTGCCAGCAGCCCACAGGGCCTCGGAAATCAGCCCCAGCATTTT. Amino acid sequence: CASSPQGLGNQPQHF. The chain has TRBV6-1 and TRBJ1-5, with a weak D call TRBD1 (6 bases). This CDR3 region has 15 residues. With 6 bases removed from V and 4 bases from J, the gap between germline ends came to 16 bases. Germline V gene data show CDR1 as MNHNS and CDR2 as SASEGT.

The rearrangement links TRBV7-9 to TRBJ2-2; D not certain. The V end lost 2 bases, the J end lost 4 bases, and 11 bases lay between the germline ends. This CDR3 has 15 amino acids. The germline CDR1 and CDR2 sequences are SEHNR and FQNEAQ (reference sequence). DNA of the CDR3: TGTGCCAGCAGCTTAATTGGCGGAAGCACCGGGGAGCTGTTTTTT. Translating it yields CASSLIGGSTGELFF.

The chain links TRBV18 to TRBJ1-2; no clear D gene. V lost 2 bases and J 2 bases, leaving 6 bases between the germline ends. The CDR3 extends over 13 amino acids. The germline V gene encodes CDR1 KGHSH and CDR2 LQKENI. The CDR3 DNA follows: TGTGCCAGCTCACCAGGGGAGAACTATGGCTACACCTTC. It is translated as CASSPGENYGYTF.

The V gene is TRBV7-2, the J gene TRBJ1-1; 9 bases are shared with TRBD1. Germline V CDR1 and CDR2: SGHTA, FQGNSA. The CDR3 covers 15 residues. V gave up 4 bases and J gave up 5 bases; unmatched junction bases: 8. CDR3 nucleotides: TGTGCCAGCAGCTCCGGGACAGGGAGGAGGACTGAAGCTTTCTTT. This translates into CASSSGTGRRTEAFF.

The CDR3 loop is CASSLDREGDGYTF. As DNA, the CDR3 is TGTGCCAGCAGCTTGGACAGGGAGGGAGATGGCTACACCTTC. The genes are TRBV5-4 and TRBJ1-2, with D perhaps TRBD1 (6 bases). The V and J ends lost 0 bases and 6 bases respectively, with 12 bases between them. Germline V gene data show CDR1 as SGHNT and CDR2 as YYREEE (reference sequence). The CDR3 sequence is 14 residues long.

As concerns this clone: Other DNA sequences in the sample encode the same CDR3. This rearrangement joins TRBV5-1 to TRBJ2-5; 15 bases line up with TRBD2. The germline V gene encodes CDR1 SGHRS and CDR2 YFSETQ. This CDR3 has 16 amino acids. Losses at the gene ends were 0 bases for V and 4 bases for J; bases not matched to a gene: 1. CDR3 sequence: CASSLVGLAGGETQYF. DNA for the CDR3: TGCGCCAGCAGCTTGGTGGGACTAGCGGGAGGAGAGACCCAGTACTTC.

The J gene is TRBJ2-5, the V gene TRBV5-1, with 7 bases identical to TRBD2. Germline-derived CDR1 and CDR2 are SGHRS and YFSETQ. The J segment lost 2 bases and the V segment lost 0 bases, leaving 10 bases of the junction unmatched. This CDR3 has 17 residues. CDR3 bases: TGCGCCAGCAGCTTGGTTCCCTCGGGGGGAGCGCAAGAGACCCAGTACTTC. Protein sequence: CASSLVPSGGAQETQYF.

The genes are TRBV6-5 and TRBJ2-5; D gene unclear. The CDR3 totals 14 residues. V was pared by 1 base and J by 2 bases, with 8 bases between. Germline values: CDR1 MNHEY, CDR2 SVGAGI. The CDR3 loop reads CASSYWAEQETQYF. DNA for the CDR3: TGTGCCAGCAGTTACTGGGCCGAACAAGAGACCCAGTACTTC.

The chain employs TRBV6-5 and TRBJ2-1; 15 bases are a match to TRBD2. CDR3 length: 16 amino acids. The V gene end was trimmed by 2 bases and the J gene end by 6 bases; junction bases not matched to a gene: 2. Germline values: CDR1 MNHEY, CDR2 SVGAGI. Here the CDR3 reads CASSYTGLAGGNEQFF. CDR3 nucleotides: TGTGCCAGCAGTTACACGGGACTAGCGGGAGGCAATGAGCAGTTCTTC.

The chain links TRBV9 to TRBJ1-4, with D possibly matching TRBD1 (5 bases). Germline V gene lookup returns CDR1 SGDLS and CDR2 YYNGEE. V lost 2 bases and J lost 0, with 5 bases in between. This CDR3 has 14 amino acids. CDR3 sequence reads: CASSVRATNEKLFF. The CDR3 DNA reads as TGTGCCAGCAGCGTCAGGGCAACTAATGAAAAACTGTTTTTT.

The V call is TRBV10-3, the J call TRBJ2-1, with D maybe TRBD2 (6 bases). V lost 5 bases and J 2 bases, leaving 16 bases between the germline ends. Germline V lookup: CDR1 ENHRY, CDR2 SYGVKD. The CDR3 consists of 16 residues. The CDR3 nucleotides are TGTGCCATCAGTACAGATTCCCCGGGAGCCTACAATGAGCAGTTCTTC. Translated, it gives CAISTDSPGAYNEQFF.

This clone has more than one count but fewer than ten. The V gene is TRBV18, the J gene TRBJ2-6, with no clear D. Trimming stripped 2 bases from V and 4 bases from J, with 15 bases between. CDR1 is KGHSH, CDR2 LQKENI, per germline. This CDR3 has 17 residues. The CDR3 DNA reads as TGTGCCAGCTCACCATCAGGCCTTACGAGCGGGGCCAACGTCCTGACTTTC. Translated, it gives CASSPSGLTSGANVLTF. Full variable domain (outside the CDR3, taken from reference TRBV18 and TRBJ2-6): NAGVMQNPRHLVRRRGQEARLRCSPMKGHSHVYWYRQLPEEGLKFMVYLQKENIIDESGMPKERFSAEFPKEGPSILRIQQVVRGDSAAYFCASSPSGLTSGANVLTFGAGSRLTVL.

This clone was detected only a few times. V and J are TRBV18 and TRBJ1-1; 9 bases line up with TRBD1. CDR3 size: 13 residues. The germline CDR1 and CDR2 sequences are KGHSH and LQKENI. V was clipped by 2 bases and J by 11 bases; unmatched bases: 6. In DNA, the CDR3 is TGTGCCAGCTCACCATCCCGGGACAGGGATGCTTTCTTT. It yields the protein CASSPSRDRDAFF.

This clone was counted a few times. The rearrangement links TRBV6-6 to TRBJ1-6, with 7 nucleotides matching TRBD1. The trim removed 2 bases at V and 5 bases at J, leaving 3 bases unmatched. Germline values: CDR1 MNHNY, CDR2 SVGAGI (reference sequence). The CDR3 sequence is 15 residues long. The DNA of the CDR3 is TGTGCCAGCAGTTACCGGGACAGACATAATTCACCCCTCCACTTT. Translating it yields CASSYRDRHNSPLHF.

This clone was seen once. The chain is built from TRBV7-2 and TRBJ2-3, with no clear D. V was clipped by 4 bases and J by 3 bases, with 8 bases between them. The CDR3 spans 13 residues. CDR1 and CDR2 (germline): SGHTA, FQGNSA. The CDR3 protein is CASSSAGTDTQYF. In nucleotides, the CDR3 is TGTGCCAGCAGCTCGGCCGGGACAGATACGCAGTATTTT.

This chain joins TRBV5-1 and TRBJ2-6, with no clear D. CDR1 and CDR2 (germline): SGHRS, YFSETQ. Trimming shortened V by 0 bases and J by 0 bases, and 4 bases separated the two germline ends. CDR3 length: 15 amino acids. CDR3 region: CASSLGISGANVLTF. DNA for the CDR3: TGCGCCAGCAGCTTGGGTATCTCTGGGGCCAACGTCCTGACTTTC.

V and J are TRBV7-3 and TRBJ2-3; 8 nucleotides match TRBD2. The CDR3 covers 16 residues. V lost 4 bases and J lost 4; bases outside the gene matches: 10. The germline V gene encodes CDR1 SGHTA and CDR2 FQGTGA. CDR3 residues: CASSSLGSGGSDTQYF. The CDR3 DNA is TGTGCCAGCAGCTCCCTTGGCAGCGGGGGCTCAGATACGCAGTATTTT.

The sample holds one count of this clone. The genes are TRBV2 and TRBJ2-7; D ambiguous. Trimming removed 7 bases at V and 0 bases at J, with 13 bases between. CDR3 length: 14 amino acids. From germline, CDR1 is SNHLY and CDR2 FYNNEI. CDR3 amino acids: CASMAQAHSYEQYF. CDR3 nucleotides: TGTGCCAGCATGGCGCAGGCCCACTCCTACGAGCAGTACTTC.

Written as DNA, the CDR3 is TGTGCCAGCAGCCCATCGTTGAGTGTCGAAGCTTTCTTT. Residues: CASSPSLSVEAFF. The rearrangement links TRBV6-6 to TRBJ1-1; D gene uncertain. The CDR3 extends over 13 amino acids. V dropped 6 bases and J dropped 8 bases, with 16 bases sitting between them. Germline V gene data show CDR1 as MNHNY and CDR2 as SVGAGI (reference sequence).

This clone was detected only a few times. The V and J genes are TRBV18 and TRBJ1-1; TRBD1 matches 8 bases. The CDR3 runs to 12 residues. Germline loops: CDR1 KGHSH, CDR2 LQKENI. The J segment lost 8 bases and the V segment lost 2 bases, leaving 1 base of the junction unmatched. The CDR3 DNA follows: TGTGCCAGCTCACCAGGGGACAGGGAAGCTTTCTTT. This encodes CASSPGDREAFF.

The gene calls are TRBV19 and TRBJ1-5, with 8 bases identical to TRBD1. From germline, CDR1 is LNHDA and CDR2 SQIVND (reference sequence). J was trimmed by 7 bases and V by 1 base; bases with no gene match: 6. The CDR3 contains 15 residues. The CDR3 loop reads CASSIAGQGGQPQHF. DNA of the CDR3: TGTGCCAGTAGTATAGCAGGACAGGGAGGCCAGCCCCAGCATTTT.

The V and J genes are TRBV28 and TRBJ1-4; a weak D match, TRBD1 (5 bases). The CDR3 has 14 amino acids. The V and J ends lost 5 bases and 8 bases respectively, with 15 bases between them. CDR1 and CDR2 from the germline V gene are MDHEN and SYDVKM. CDR3 nucleotides: TGTGCCAGCAGTCCCGGGGGGGTCAGGGAAAAACTGTTTTTT. Translated: CASSPGGVREKLFF.